The next 20 T cell receptor beta chains were all read from a single sample in a study of shared clonotypes between healthy human individuals. Profiled with immunoSEQ multiplex PCR; TCRdb holds only in-frame clones, not every one. Counted here are about 600,000 clones, about 97% occurring once; the ten biggest clones make up 0.057%. Source material: naive CD4+ T cells sorted from blood. Subset described: CD45RA+ positively selected. These TCRs come from a woman aged 30 to 39 in good health.

To note about this clone: Other nucleotide sequences in the sample specify the same CDR3. The chain is built from TRBV5-1 and TRBJ2-2; TRBD1 agrees at 8 bases. CDR3 size: 15 residues. J lost 1 base, V lost 2 bases, and 1 base had no gene match. The germline CDR1 and CDR2 sequences are SGHRS and YFSETQ. The CDR3 DNA follows: TGCGCCAGCAGCTTACAGGGGGAGAACACCGGGGAGCTGTTTTTT. Amino acid sequence: CASSLQGENTGELFF.

This rearrangement joins TRBV19 to TRBJ2-3; 9 bases align to TRBD2. This CDR3 has 15 amino acids. V was clipped by 7 bases and J by 3 bases; unmatched bases: 8. Germline V lookup: CDR1 LNHDA, CDR2 SQIVND (reference sequence). CDR3: CASTRTSDGTDTQYF. The CDR3 bases are TGTGCCAGTACCAGGACTAGCGATGGAACAGATACGCAGTATTTT. Supplemented by reference TRBV19 and TRBJ2-3, the full variable domain reads DGGITQSPKYLFRKEGQNVTLSCEQNLNHDAMYWYRQDPGQGLRLIYYSQIVNDFQKGDIAEGYSVSREKKESFPLTVTSAQKNPTAFYLCASTRTSDGTDTQYFGPGTRLTVL.

This chain connects TRBV28 to TRBJ2-5, with 7 bases matching TRBD1. CDR3 length equals 15 residues. Germline CDR1 and CDR2: MDHEN and SYDVKM. Trimming at V came to 6 bases and at J to 3 bases, leaving 10 bases not matched to a gene. The CDR3 loop is CASSYYVGTEETQYF. The DNA of the CDR3 is TGTGCCAGCAGCTACTACGTAGGGACAGAAGAGACCCAGTACTTC.

V is TRBV6-1 and J is TRBJ2-4, with D hard to call. The germline V gene has CDR1 MNHNS and CDR2 SASEGT. V lost 4 bases to trimming and J lost 7 bases, with 14 bases between them. The CDR3 has 14 amino acids. CDR3 protein: CASSGNRGHNIQYF. The CDR3 bases are TGTGCCAGCAGTGGAAACCGTGGTCACAACATTCAGTACTTC.

CDR3 nucleotide sequence: TGTGCCAGCAGCCCGAAGGGGGAGACCCAGTACTTC. Protein product: CASSPKGETQYF. The chain recombines TRBV7-9 with TRBJ2-5, with D possibly matching TRBD1 (5 bases). The CDR3 covers 12 residues. CDR1 and CDR2 (germline): SEHNR, FQNEAQ (reference sequence). Deletions cut 5 bases from V and 5 bases from J, with 9 bases between.

The genes are TRBV7-7 and TRBJ2-3; the D gene is possibly TRBD1 (6 bases). Per the germline V gene, CDR1 is SSHAT and CDR2 is FNYEAQ (reference sequence). V shed 5 bases and J shed 1 base, with 10 bases lying between them. This CDR3 spans 14 amino acids. This chain's CDR3 is CASSQDRGTDTQYF. The DNA of the CDR3 is TGTGCCAGCAGCCAGGACAGAGGCACAGATACGCAGTATTTT. The full variable domain, its missing parts supplied by reference TRBV7-7 and TRBJ2-3, is GAGVSQSPRYKVTKRGQDVTLRCDPISSHATLYWYQQALGQGPEFLTYFNYEAQPDKSGLPSDRFSAERPEGSISTLTIQRTEQRDSAMYRCASSQDRGTDTQYFGPGTRLTVL.

The chain employs TRBV18 and TRBJ1-1; D not certain. CDR1 is KGHSH and CDR2 is LQKENI in the germline V gene. There are 15 residues in the CDR3. The germline V and J ends were trimmed by 2 bases and 3 bases, with 13 bases remaining between them. CDR3: CASSPRENPDTEAFF. The CDR3 DNA is TGTGCCAGCTCACCAAGGGAGAACCCGGACACTGAAGCTTTCTTT.

The chain employs TRBV18 and TRBJ2-7; 11 positions agree with TRBD1. The germline gives CDR1 KGHSH, CDR2 LQKENI. The CDR3 covers 17 residues. With 1 base clipped from V and 2 bases from J, the junction kept 7 bases outside the gene matches. The CDR3 DNA follows: TGTGCCAGCTCACCACGGGACAGGGGGGGAGTTCCCTACGAGCAGTACTTC. Its translation is CASSPRDRGGVPYEQYF.

The chain joins TRBV19 to TRBJ2-1; 9 bases are shared with TRBD2. CDR1 LNHDA and CDR2 SQIVND come from the germline V gene (reference sequence). Trimming cost V 6 bases and J 8 bases; bases outside gene matches: 5. The CDR3 extends over 13 amino acids. Written as DNA, the CDR3 is TGTGCCAGTAGATCTAGCGGGATGTATGAGCAGTTCTTC. Translated: CASRSSGMYEQFF.

This chain joins TRBV19 and TRBJ2-1, with TRBD2 matching over 7 bases. This CDR3 has 18 residues. Germline loops: CDR1 LNHDA, CDR2 SQIVND (reference sequence). J lost 2 bases, V lost 7 bases, and 17 bases had no gene match. The CDR3 loop is CASIPDSAGEEAYNEQFF. The DNA of the CDR3 is TGTGCCAGTATTCCAGACTCGGCGGGAGAAGAGGCCTACAATGAGCAGTTCTTC.

The chain carries TRBV6-5 and TRBJ2-3; unclear D gene. The germline CDR1 and CDR2 sequences are MNHEY and SVGAGI. The CDR3 runs to 14 residues. The V gene lost 3 bases and the J gene lost 0 bases, with 7 bases spanning the gap. DNA of the CDR3: TGTGCCAGCAGTTATGGCAAGAGCACAGATACGCAGTATTTT. Its protein product is CASSYGKSTDTQYF.

The chain employs TRBV12-5 and TRBJ2-1; no firm D call. With 7 bases removed from V and 9 bases from J, the gap between germline ends came to 13 bases. Germline CDR1 and CDR2: LGHNT and FRNRAP. The CDR3 length is 12 residues. Written as DNA, the CDR3 is TGTGCTAGTGCCACACTGTTAACTGAGCAGTTCTTC. Translating it yields CASATLLTEQFF.

V gene TRBV5-1 combines with J gene TRBJ2-1, with TRBD1 identical over 7 bases. Germline V gene data show CDR1 as SGHRS and CDR2 as YFSETQ. V dropped 4 bases and J dropped 5; count of bases not matched to a gene: 9. The CDR3 runs to 15 residues. CDR3 nucleotide sequence: TGCGCCAGCAGCCCGAGCTTGCAGGGGGACAATGAGCAGTTCTTC. This translates into CASSPSLQGDNEQFF.

V gene TRBV18 combines with J gene TRBJ1-4, with 7 nucleotides matching TRBD1. The V and J ends lost 4 bases and 3 bases, in that order; junction bases with no gene match: 5. The CDR3 runs 15 residues. CDR1 is KGHSH, CDR2 LQKENI, per germline. CDR3 in amino acids: CASSLHTGANEKLFF. Here the CDR3 DNA reads TGTGCCAGCTCACTGCACACAGGGGCTAATGAAAAACTGTTTTTT.

The CDR3 spells CASSLDTAYEQYF. Here the CDR3 DNA reads TGCGCCAGCAGCTTGGATACGGCATACGAGCAGTACTTC. The rearrangement uses TRBV5-1 and TRBJ2-7, with unresolved D. Germline V gene lookup returns CDR1 SGHRS and CDR2 YFSETQ. V was pared by 0 bases and J by 4 bases, with 8 bases between. The CDR3 runs 13 residues.

The CDR3 DNA reads TGTGCCAGCAGACTTGGACAGGCCAACTCCTACGAGCAGTACTTC. The encoded protein is CASRLGQANSYEQYF. The J gene is TRBJ2-7, the V gene TRBV6-5; 7 bases map to TRBD1. The CDR3 contains 15 residues. The germline V gene has CDR1 MNHEY and CDR2 SVGAGI. Germline trimming cut 6 bases from V and 0 bases from J; bases unmatched to any gene: 8.

The CDR3 sequence: CASSLDLGNQPQHF. CDR3 DNA sequence: TGTGCCAGCAGCTTAGATCTGGGGAATCAGCCCCAGCATTTT. The genes are TRBV11-2 and TRBJ1-5, with D unclear. Germline CDR1 SGHAT, CDR2 FQNNGV. This CDR3 comprises 14 residues. With 0 bases removed from V and 4 bases from J, the gap between germline ends came to 7 bases.

The rearrangement uses TRBV7-6 and TRBJ2-1; a possible D gene is TRBD2 (6 bases). The CDR3 is made up of 15 amino acids. Germline V gene lookup returns CDR1 SGHVS and CDR2 FNYEAQ. V was pared by 5 bases and J by 2 bases, with 13 bases between. The CDR3 sequence: CASSTRLEAYNEQFF. In DNA, the CDR3 is TGTGCCAGCAGCACGCGACTAGAGGCCTACAATGAGCAGTTCTTC.

This rearrangement joins TRBV7-9 to TRBJ1-2, with D unresolved. CDR1 SEHNR and CDR2 FQNEAQ come from the germline V gene (reference sequence). The CDR3 is 13 residues long. Between the trimmed V and J ends, which lost 2 bases and 0 bases, there was a span of 4 bases. The CDR3 nucleotides read TGTGCCAGCAGCTTATCATCTAACTATGGCTACACCTTC. As protein: CASSLSSNYGYTF.

The genes are TRBV6-5 and TRBJ2-5, with a tentative D call TRBD2 (5 bases). From germline, CDR1 is MNHEY and CDR2 SVGAGI. CDR3 length: 13 residues. The V and J ends lost 6 bases and 2 bases respectively, with 10 bases between them. CDR3 sequence: CASSLGIQETQYF. DNA of the CDR3: TGTGCCAGCAGCCTCGGGATACAAGAGACCCAGTACTTC.